The sequence of this T cell receptor beta chain was determined in a study of shared clonotypes between healthy human individuals. Findings of the study overall: Estimated clonotype richness was generally higher in naive than memory subsets.

The V segment lost 7 bases and the J segment 0 bases; nucleotides outside the gene matches: 7. The CDR3 runs 16 residues. CDR1 SNHLY and CDR2 FYNNEI come from the germline V gene. CD45RO-negative CD8 cells positively selected for CCR7 made up the naive population, which excluded terminally differentiated effector memory CD45RA+ cells. Each of the donors was a healthy adult who was HIV-negative and had not had a recent acute infection or vaccination. As for this clone: What it binds is unknown.

Sequencing used immunoSEQ multiplex PCR; TCRdb keeps in-frame clones, though not all of them. Of over 800,000 clones in the sample, 92% were seen once. Sequenced sample: naive CD8+ T cells sorted from blood. The TCR originated in a man in his thirties or forties in good health. The chain joins TRBV2 to TRBJ1-4; 8 bases match TRBD1. The CDR3 nucleotides are TGTGCCAGCATTCCGGACAGGGAGGCAACTAATGAAAAACTGTTTTTT. Its protein product is CASIPDREATNEKLFF.